This T cell receptor (beta chain) originates from a study of cytomegalovirus exposure and HLA in healthy donors. Sequencing was performed with immunoSEQ multiplex PCR; in TCRdb, only in-frame clones are kept and a portion is missing. The table has 200,000 or so clones, around nine tenths seen once. The donors were part of the validation cohort of roughly 110 subjects. That cohort was separate from the first cohort, which comprised some 670 subjects. Whole-study results and caveats: The classifier, whose performance was assessed in both the original and validation cohorts, reportedly diagnosed cytomegalovirus status with high specificity and sensitivity.

As to this clone: Antigen unknown.

The CDR3 consists of 15 residues. Between the trimmed V and J ends, which lost 4 bases and 6 bases, there was a span of 16 bases. Germline CDR1 and CDR2: MNHEY and SVGAGI. The sequence derives from a woman aged 18-35 years in good health and CMV-seropositive. This chain links TRBV6-5 with TRBJ1-3; D might be TRBD1 (6 bases). The sequenced material came from PBMCs. Written as DNA, the CDR3 is TGTGCCAGCAGTTGGACAGAGTCTCTGGAAAACACCATATATTTT. Protein sequence: CASSWTESLENTIYF.